These 21 T cell receptor beta chains originate from one sample sequenced in a study of EBV T-cell therapy then PD-1 blockade in nasopharyngeal carcinoma. The data were produced by immunoSEQ multiplex PCR, yet TCRdb's version contains in-frame clones alone and is incomplete. The sample comprises 20,000 to 25,000 clones, around 80% of which are singletons, and 31% rests with the top ten. These receptors have no identified antigens. Specified time point: 266 days after commencement of treatment, after nivolumab therapy. Treatment defined: AdE1-LMPpoly-expanded autologous EBV-specific T-cell therapy followed by anti-PD-1 nivolumab. The material sequenced was CD8+ T cells from blood, taken at roughly day 290 from a patient whose treatment included autologous EBV-specific T cells and nivolumab. These receptors were obtained from a man in his forties with nasopharyngeal carcinoma.

CDR3: CASSSPGQPNTEAFF. CDR3 nucleotides: TGTGCCAGCAGTTCTCCGGGACAGCCGAACACTGAAGCTTTCTTT. V gene TRBV6-2 or TRBV6-3 combines with J gene TRBJ1-1; 7 bases map to TRBD1. The CDR3 covers 15 residues. The V gene's germline CDR1 is MNHEY and CDR2 SVGEGT. Trimming took 4 bases from V and 1 from J; bases not matched to a gene: 6.

V usage is TRBV6-4 and J usage is TRBJ2-1; 8 nucleotides line up with TRBD2. This CDR3 comprises 15 residues. V shed 0 bases, J shed 10 bases, and the junction held 8 bases outside the gene matches. Germline V gene sequence: CDR1 MRHNA, CDR2 SNTAGT. The DNA of the CDR3 is TGTGCCAGCAGTGACTCTACGGGCGGGGGGCAGGAGCAGTTCTTC. Translated: CASSDSTGGGQEQFF.

The count of this clone is one. The J gene is TRBJ2-1, the V gene TRBV13; 8 bases are shared with TRBD1. The CDR3 has 15 residues. Germline-derived CDR1 and CDR2 are PRHDT and FYEKMQ (reference sequence). With V trimmed by 2 bases and J by 5 bases, 5 bases remained unmatched. The CDR3 is CASSLRGQGDNEQFF. The DNA for the CDR3 is TGTGCCAGCAGCTTACGCGGACAGGGAGACAATGAGCAGTTCTTC.

The chain has TRBV9 and TRBJ1-1; 7 bases map to TRBD1. The CDR3 sequence is 13 residues long. The ends lost 4 bases at V and 5 bases at J; junction bases unmatched: 5. CDR1 and CDR2 from the germline V gene are SGDLS and YYNGEE. The CDR3 sequence: CASSQQGRTEAFF. Written as DNA, the CDR3 is TGTGCCAGCAGCCAACAGGGGCGGACTGAAGCTTTCTTT.

The chain has TRBV6-2 or TRBV6-3 and TRBJ2-5; TRBD2 might be the D (5 bases). The V gene's germline CDR1 is MNHEY and CDR2 SVGEGT. The CDR3 has 13 amino acids. Trimming took 6 bases from V and 4 from J, leaving 12 bases between them. In DNA, the CDR3 is TGTGCCAGCAGCCGTCGACGGGGAGAGACCCAGTACTTC. Amino acid sequence: CASSRRRGETQYF.

By frequency in the sample, this clone is medium-sized. The chain has TRBV6-5 and TRBJ1-2; D not certain. With 2 bases removed from V and 10 bases from J, the gap between germline ends came to 11 bases. This CDR3 region has 12 residues. Germline CDR1 MNHEY, CDR2 SVGAGI. In nucleotides, the CDR3 is TGTGCCAGCAGTTACGTTGGTGGGGACTACACCTTC. This sequence encodes CASSYVGGDYTF.

The rearrangement links TRBV7-9 to TRBJ2-7, with D tentatively TRBD2 (6 bases). The CDR3 runs to 14 residues. V shed 4 bases and J shed 0 bases, with 10 bases lying between them. Germline V CDR1 and CDR2: SEHNR, FQNEAQ (reference sequence). The CDR3 here is CASSWGLLSYEQYF. As DNA, the CDR3 is TGTGCCAGCAGCTGGGGACTCCTCTCCTACGAGCAGTACTTC.

This chain links TRBV9 with TRBJ2-2, with 10 bases matching TRBD2. Germline-derived CDR1 and CDR2 are SGDLS and YYNGEE. The CDR3 runs 15 residues. The trim removed 7 bases at V and 3 bases at J, leaving 6 bases unmatched. CDR3: CASGESGGDTGELFF. Written as DNA, the CDR3 is TGTGCCAGCGGGGAGAGCGGGGGGGACACCGGGGAGCTGTTTTTT.

The chain combines TRBV15 with TRBJ1-1; tentatively, D is TRBD1 (5 bases). The V and J ends lost 7 bases and 1 base respectively, with 10 bases between them. The germline V gene has CDR1 LNHNV and CDR2 YYDKDF (reference sequence). The CDR3 contains 13 residues. The CDR3 DNA sequence: TGTGCCACCACGTGGGGGGAGAACACTGAAGCTTTCTTT. Residues: CATTWGENTEAFF.

The J gene is TRBJ1-2, the V gene TRBV7-9, with D possibly being TRBD1 (5 bases). Between the trimmed V and J ends, which lost 0 bases and 5 bases, there was a span of 7 bases. The CDR3 is 13 amino acids. Germline CDR1 SEHNR, CDR2 FQNEAQ (reference sequence). CDR3 coding DNA: TGTGCCAGCAGCTTAGCGGCAGGGTATGGCTACACCTTC. Its protein is CASSLAAGYGYTF.

The V and J genes are TRBV7-8 and TRBJ1-2; 7 nucleotides align to TRBD1. The CDR3 length is 13 residues. In germline, CDR1 is SGHVS, CDR2 FQNEAQ. J was trimmed by 4 bases and V by 5 bases; bases with no gene match: 4. The CDR3 region is CASSPGTVYGYTF. The CDR3 coding sequence is TGTGCCAGCAGCCCCGGGACAGTCTATGGCTACACCTTC. The full variable domain, completed using reference TRBV7-8 and TRBJ1-2, is GAGVSQSPRYKVAKRGQDVALRCDPISGHVSLFWYQQALGQGPEFLTYFQNEAQLDKSGLPSDRFFAERPEGSVSTLKIQRTQQEDSAVYLCASSPGTVYGYTFGSGTRLTVV.

This clone was found once. V gene TRBV13 combines with J gene TRBJ2-7, with TRBD1 identical over 10 bases. The CDR3 loop spans 15 amino acids. Unmatched junction bases numbered 10, after V lost 7 bases and J lost 4 bases. Per germline, CDR1 PRHDT and CDR2 FYEKMQ (reference sequence). CDR3 sequence (DNA): TGTGCCAGCACTCTCCAGGGACAGGGGCGGTACGAGCAGTACTTC. This encodes CASTLQGQGRYEQYF.

This clone was picked up one time. The chain uses TRBV29-1 and TRBJ1-1; D is possibly TRBD1 (6 bases). CDR1 SQVTM and CDR2 ANQGSEA come from the germline V gene. The CDR3 length is 15 residues. V shed 0 bases and J shed 1 base, with 12 bases lying between them. The CDR3 spells CSVEDGGQPNTEAFF. The CDR3 DNA reads as TGCAGCGTTGAAGATGGGGGACAACCGAACACTGAAGCTTTCTTT. Based on the CDR3 plus reference TRBV29-1 and TRBJ1-1, the full variable domain is SAVISQKPSRDICQRGTSLTIQCQVDSQVTMMFWYRQQPGQSLTLIATANQGSEATYESGFVIDKFPISRPNLTFSTLTVSNMSPEDSSIYLCSVEDGGQPNTEAFFGQGTRLTVV.

The chain joins TRBV6-5 to TRBJ1-1; D is unresolved. From germline, CDR1 is MNHEY and CDR2 SVGAGI. The CDR3 sequence is 14 residues long. Trimming removed 2 bases at V and 3 bases at J, with 10 bases between. CDR3 amino acids: CASSYPGGYTEAFF. CDR3 in DNA: TGTGCCAGCAGTTACCCAGGAGGGTACACTGAAGCTTTCTTT.

V gene TRBV21-1 combines with J gene TRBJ2-1; whether TRBD2, the table's D call, matches the DNA was not checked. TRBV21-1 constitutes a pseudogene. This CDR3 region has 18 residues. The CDR3 here is CASSIGLAGGFSYNEQFF. In DNA form, the CDR3 reads TGTGCCAGCAGCATCGGACTAGCGGGGGGGTTCTCCTACAATGAGCAGTTCTTC.

For the CDR3, the DNA is TGTGCCAGCAGCTCGTCAGGGGCAGGCGAGACCCAGTACTTC. This translates into CASSSSGAGETQYF. The chain joins TRBV7-3 to TRBJ2-5; D is possibly TRBD1 (6 bases). Trimming removed 4 bases at V and 5 bases at J, with 14 bases between. The CDR3 covers 14 residues. Germline V gene sequence: CDR1 SGHTA, CDR2 FQGTGA.

This chain uses TRBV4-3 with TRBJ2-3, with D unresolved. This CDR3 spans 13 amino acids. V was clipped by 0 bases and J by 5 bases, with 6 bases between them. Germline CDR1 LGHNA, CDR2 YSLEER. The CDR3 spells CASSQDLEDTQYF. The CDR3 DNA sequence: TGCGCCAGCAGCCAAGATCTGGAAGATACGCAGTATTTT.

The chain joins TRBV9 to TRBJ2-2, with TRBD1 as a possible D gene (6 bases). The CDR3 has 15 amino acids. The germline CDR1 and CDR2 sequences are SGDLS and YYNGEE. Trimming took 3 bases from V and 3 from J, leaving 12 bases between them. CDR3 DNA: TGTGCCAGCAGCGCGACGAGGGGGTACACCGGGGAGCTGTTTTTT. Residues: CASSATRGYTGELFF.

The chain joins TRBV27 to TRBJ1-2; D gene uncertain. The germline V and J ends were trimmed by 1 base and 3 bases, with 12 bases remaining between them. This CDR3 region has 15 residues. Germline lookup yields CDR1 MNHEY and CDR2 SMNVEV (reference sequence). CDR3 DNA sequence: TGTGCCAGCAGTTTATTCGGCGGCGGGGACTATGGCTACACCTTC. Translated, it gives CASSLFGGGDYGYTF.

V is TRBV10-3 and J is TRBJ2-7; TRBD2 might be the D (6 bases). Germline V lookup: CDR1 ENHRY, CDR2 SYGVKD. The CDR3 runs 12 residues. The germline V and J ends were trimmed by 7 bases and 3 bases, with 10 bases remaining between them. The CDR3, as DNA: TGTGCCATCACCGTGGGAGGCTACGAGCAGTACTTC. The encoded protein is CAITVGGYEQYF.

The rearrangement links TRBV19 to TRBJ2-3; D is perhaps TRBD2 (6 bases). Germline V gene lookup returns CDR1 LNHDA and CDR2 SQIVND (reference sequence). The length of the CDR3 is 15 residues. V dropped 3 bases and J dropped 3 bases, with 13 bases sitting between them. CDR3 DNA: TGTGCCAGTAGTATCGAGGGGAGGAGTACAGATACGCAGTATTTT. It specifies CASSIEGRSTDTQYF. Based on the CDR3 plus reference TRBV19 and TRBJ2-3, the full variable domain is DGGITQSPKYLFRKEGQNVTLSCEQNLNHDAMYWYRQDPGQGLRLIYYSQIVNDFQKGDIAEGYSVSREKKESFPLTVTSAQKNPTAFYLCASSIEGRSTDTQYFGPGTRLTVL.